These 9 T cell receptor beta chains came from one sample sequenced in a study of memory CD4+ T cells and cytomegalovirus serostatus (dated by TCRdb to the late 2010s). Library generation was performed with the immunoSEQ multiplex PCR assay. TCRdb obtained this table from immuneACCESS and retained in-frame rearrangements with V and J assigned. These tables miss some clones; where compared with another copy, unresolved V genes account for less than half of the shortfall, and the remainder is unexplained. The sample table shows 30,000 to 40,000 clones, and approximately 78% are seen once. Of the sample, roughly 0.8% falls within the top ten clones. A FACSAria II was used to sort memory CD4+ T cells, defined as single viable CD3+CD4+CD8-CD45RO+ cells. Sequenced material: memory CD4+ T cells from blood. Source of these receptors: an adult in good health and CMV-seronegative.

The CDR3 here is CASSEQGRVNQPQHF. Here the CDR3 DNA reads TGTGCCAGCAGTGAACAGGGCAGGGTCAATCAGCCCCAGCATTTT. This rearrangement joins TRBV2 to TRBJ1-5; TRBD1 might be the D (5 bases). There are 15 residues in the CDR3. Trimming removed 2 bases at V and 3 bases at J, with 11 bases between. In germline, CDR1 is SNHLY, CDR2 FYNNEI.

The chain links TRBV25-1 to TRBJ1-4; D is unresolved. The CDR3 runs 15 residues. The V end lost 3 bases, the J end lost 3 bases, and 11 bases lay between the germline ends. CDR1 and CDR2 from the germline V gene are MGHDK and SYGVNS. CDR3 region: CASSEARVANEKLFF. Written as DNA, the CDR3 is TGTGCCAGCAGTGAGGCTCGGGTCGCTAATGAAAAACTGTTTTTT.

The chain has TRBV30 and TRBJ1-3; D is unclear. The CDR3 runs 17 residues. Trimming shortened V by 4 bases and J by 0 bases, and 19 bases separated the two germline ends. Looked up from germline, CDR1 is GTSNPN and CDR2 is SVGIG (reference sequence). The CDR3 loop reads CAWKGRHVESSGNTIYF. For the CDR3, the DNA is TGTGCCTGGAAGGGCAGGCACGTCGAATCCTCTGGAAACACCATATATTTT. Using reference TRBV30 and TRBJ1-3 for the parts outside the CDR3, the full variable domain is SQTIHQWPATLVQPVGSPLSLECTVEGTSNPNLYWYRQAAGRGLQLLFYSVGIGQISSEVPQNLSASRPQDRQFILSSKKLLLSDSGFYLCAWKGRHVESSGNTIYFGEGSWLTVV.

The chain couples TRBV30 to TRBJ1-1; 8 bases match TRBD1. The CDR3 covers 12 residues. The germline V gene has CDR1 GTSNPN and CDR2 SVGIG (reference sequence). Trimming cost V 0 bases and J 10 bases; bases outside gene matches: 4. The CDR3 DNA sequence: TGTGCCTGGAGTGTAGGCAGGGGGCCAGCTTTCTTT. This sequence encodes CAWSVGRGPAFF.

The CDR3 region has the DNA TGTGCCAGCATCGGCGGGATTAACACCGGGGAGCTGTTTTTT. As protein: CASIGGINTGELFF. The rearrangement joins TRBV2 to TRBJ2-2; maybe TRBD2 (6 bases). The germline gives CDR1 SNHLY, CDR2 FYNNEI. V was pared by 7 bases and J by 2 bases, with 11 bases between. The CDR3 covers 14 residues. Full variable domain (outside the CDR3, taken from reference TRBV2 and TRBJ2-2): EPEVTQTPSHQVTQMGQEVILRCVPISNHLYFYWYRQILGQKVEFLVSFYNNEISEKSEIFDDQFSVERPDGSNFTLKIRSTKLEDSAMYFCASIGGINTGELFFGEGSRLTVL.

This clone was seen only once. The chain's CDR3 is CASSPQGDSETQYF. The CDR3, as DNA: TGTGCCAGTAGTCCCCAAGGCGACTCGGAGACCCAGTACTTC. V and J are TRBV19 and TRBJ2-5; the D is unclear. This CDR3 is built from 14 residues. Germline V gene sequence: CDR1 LNHDA, CDR2 SQIVND (reference sequence). The V end was cut by 5 bases, the J end by 5 bases, with 15 bases between.

The V call is TRBV5-1, the J call TRBJ1-1; no firm D call. The germline V and J ends were trimmed by 5 bases and 2 bases, with 13 bases remaining between them. Germline loops: CDR1 SGHRS, CDR2 YFSETQ. The CDR3 consists of 14 residues. The CDR3 coding sequence is TGCGCCAGCAGGTCCCTGGAGGGTAACACTGAAGCTTTCTTT. This translates into CASRSLEGNTEAFF.

This clone was picked up a small number of times. The V gene is TRBV6-1, the J gene TRBJ1-2; D is possibly TRBD1 (5 bases). Per the germline V gene, CDR1 is MNHNS and CDR2 is SASEGT. Trimming left V 3 bases short and J 4 bases short, with 18 bases between. CDR3 size: 16 residues. The CDR3, as DNA: TGTGCCAGCAGTGAGGGCAGGGAAGCAATCAGCTATGGCTACACCTTC. Translation gives CASSEGREAISYGYTF.

This clone was detected only once. This chain joins TRBV5-5 and TRBJ2-7, with D possibly being TRBD1 (5 bases). Germline CDR1 and CDR2: SGHKS and YYEKEE (reference sequence). The CDR3 contains 14 residues. Trimming took 0 bases from V and 3 from J, leaving 10 bases between them. Here the CDR3 DNA reads TGTGCCAGCAGCTTGGTTGGCAGGGACTACGAGCAGTACTTC. Translation: CASSLVGRDYEQYF.